What follows describes a single T cell receptor beta chain. Its antigen is unknown. The data stem from a study of Ad26.COV2.S vaccination and SARS-CoV-2 variants. Method: immunoSEQ multiplex PCR; TCRdb's copy keeps in-frame clones and lacks some. The sample has 350,000 to 550,000 clones, 80% to 90% seen once; the top ten hold approximately 2.5%. Sample treatment: 15 to 20 received Ad26.COV2.S at low or high dose, single or two shots; about five received placebo; per-sample allocation not given. Sampling was done on day 63 after the first vaccine or placebo injection. Whole-study findings and limits: Measurement of non-spike TCR breadth gave similar results in vaccine and placebo recipients. While placebo recipients had lower spike-specific TCR breadth, vaccine recipients had more. Possible underestimation of total T cell responses by the TCR breadth and depth analyses was noted.

Germline V gene lookup returns CDR1 SGHVS and CDR2 FQNEAQ. Trimming removed 1 base at V and 5 bases at J, with 6 bases between. CDR3 size: 14 residues. The chain is built from TRBV7-8 and TRBJ1-6; D gene unclear. The TCR sequence derives from a person between 18 and 65 years old who received the Ad26.COV2.S COVID-19 vaccine or a placebo. Sequences were derived from peripheral blood, sampled in a trial of Ad26.COV2.S vaccine versus placebo. CDR3 in amino acids: CASSLVGDNSPLHF. DNA of the CDR3: TGTGCCAGCAGCTTAGTCGGAGATAATTCACCCCTCCACTTT. Full variable domain (remainder filled in from reference TRBV7-8 and TRBJ1-6): GAGVSQSPRYKVAKRGQDVALRCDPISGHVSLFWYQQALGQGPEFLTYFQNEAQLDKSGLPSDRFFAERPEGSVSTLKIQRTQQEDSAVYLCASSLVGDNSPLHFGNGTRLTVT.